The next 18 T cell receptor beta chains were all read from a single sample in a study of blood T cell repertoires in COVID-19. Sequencing was performed with immunoSEQ multiplex PCR; in TCRdb, only in-frame clones are kept and a portion is missing. The sample holds around 180,000 clones, roughly nine tenths seen once. The sample taken for sequencing was PBMCs or T cells enriched from blood (not recorded which). The receptors here all came from a woman aged 40 to 50 with acute COVID-19.

The chain couples TRBV30 to TRBJ1-1, with D possibly matching TRBD1 (5 bases). Looked up from germline, CDR1 is GTSNPN and CDR2 is SVGIG (reference sequence). This CDR3 is built from 14 residues. V was cut by 6 bases and J by 5 bases, with 19 bases left in between. The CDR3: CACAGGRVGTEAFF. In DNA form, the CDR3 reads TGTGCCTGTGCGGGGGGGAGGGTAGGGACTGAAGCTTTCTTT.

This clone was counted a single time. The chain couples TRBV12-3 or TRBV12-4 to TRBJ1-6; D ambiguous. With 5 bases removed from V and 12 bases from J, the gap between germline ends came to 11 bases. The CDR3 covers 12 residues. CDR3 residues: CASSTQTQPLHF. The CDR3 bases are TGTGCCAGCAGTACACAGACCCAACCCCTCCACTTT.

This clone was counted a few times. The CDR3: CASSLVPAGDEQFF. The CDR3 nucleotides are TGTGCCAGCAGCTTAGTCCCGGCGGGCGATGAGCAGTTCTTC. The chain recombines TRBV11-2 with TRBJ2-1, with D perhaps matching TRBD2 (5 bases). Trimming shortened V by 1 base and J by 8 bases, and 12 bases separated the two germline ends. Germline loops: CDR1 SGHAT, CDR2 FQNNGV. This CDR3 has 14 residues.

The rearrangement links TRBV5-1 to TRBJ1-4; unclear D gene. CDR1 is SGHRS, CDR2 YFSETQ, per germline. This CDR3 is built from 13 residues. The V end was cut by 1 base, the J end by 4 bases, with 5 bases between. Written as DNA, the CDR3 is TGCGCCAGCAGCTTGCGTTTTAATGAAAAACTGTTTTTT. As protein: CASSLRFNEKLFF.

For the CDR3, the DNA is TGTGCCAGTAGTAAGAAGGGACTAGCGGGAGGCCGCACCGGGGAGCTGTTTTTT. Its translation is CASSKKGLAGGRTGELFF. J is TRBJ2-2 and V is TRBV19, with 15 positions matching TRBD2. Germline V gene lookup returns CDR1 LNHDA and CDR2 SQIVND (reference sequence). The CDR3 extends over 18 amino acids. Losses at the gene ends were 4 bases for V and 4 bases for J; bases not matched to a gene: 7.

The V call is TRBV19, the J call TRBJ1-5; 9 positions agree with TRBD1. Germline V gives CDR1 LNHDA, CDR2 SQIVND (reference sequence). The CDR3 covers 18 residues. V was pared by 5 bases and J by 1 base, with 12 bases of the junction left unmatched. CDR3 protein: CASSLRDRADRSNQPQHF. The CDR3 nucleotides are TGTGCCAGTAGTTTAAGGGACAGGGCGGATCGGAGCAATCAGCCCCAGCATTTT.

This chain uses TRBV27 with TRBJ2-3, with a possible D match to TRBD1 (6 bases). Trimming removed 5 bases from V and 0 bases from J, with 15 bases in between. The CDR3 has 16 amino acids. CDR1 and CDR2 from the germline V gene are MNHEY and SMNVEV (reference sequence). This CDR3 reads CASSLPTGPSTDTQYF. The DNA of the CDR3 is TGTGCCAGCAGTCTCCCCACAGGGCCTAGCACAGATACGCAGTATTTT.

This clone was counted once. V gene TRBV10-1 combines with J gene TRBJ2-3, with TRBD2 matching over 9 bases. V shed 0 bases and J 2 bases; nucleotides not matched to a gene: 9. Germline V gives CDR1 WNHNN, CDR2 SYGVQD (reference sequence). CDR3 length: 18 residues. CDR3 nucleotides: TGCGCCAGCAGTGAGTCGCGGGGGGGCCCGGTGAACACAGATACGCAGTATTTT. This gives the protein CASSESRGGPVNTDTQYF.

The chain recombines TRBV7-2 with TRBJ2-5; perhaps TRBD2 as D (5 bases). The CDR3 is made up of 14 amino acids. The V and J ends lost 0 bases and 5 bases respectively, with 10 bases between them. Germline-derived CDR1 and CDR2 are SGHTA and FQGNSA. Here the CDR3 DNA reads TGTGCCAGCAGCTTAGCGGGAGCCGGGGAGACCCAGTACTTC. This translates into CASSLAGAGETQYF.

This clone came up once. In nucleotides, the CDR3 is TGTGCCAGCAGGCAAGACAGGGTTGGGGCCAACGTCCTGACTTTC. Translated, it gives CASRQDRVGANVLTF. V gene TRBV6-5 combines with J gene TRBJ2-6; the match to TRBD1 covers 7 bases. The length of the CDR3 is 15 residues. J gave up 3 bases and V 6 bases, and 5 bases lay outside the gene matches. Germline CDR1 and CDR2: MNHEY and SVGAGI.

The V and J genes are TRBV5-1 and TRBJ2-7, with 7 bases lining up with TRBD1. This CDR3 has 14 amino acids. V gave up 4 bases and J gave up 3 bases; unmatched junction bases: 7. Germline V CDR1 and CDR2: SGHRS, YFSETQ. CDR3 residues: CASSTRGQNYEQYF. The CDR3 DNA reads TGCGCCAGCAGCACCCGGGGACAGAACTACGAGCAGTACTTC.

V usage is TRBV5-1 and J usage is TRBJ2-3; 11 bases map to TRBD1. CDR1 SGHRS and CDR2 YFSETQ come from the germline V gene. After removal of 1 base from V and 2 bases from J, the junction contained 6 bases not matched to a gene. The CDR3 is made up of 17 amino acids. This CDR3 reads CASSLIGQGAFTDTQYF. Here the CDR3 DNA reads TGCGCCAGCAGCTTGATCGGACAGGGGGCGTTCACAGATACGCAGTATTTT.

The V and J genes are TRBV6-2 or TRBV6-3 and TRBJ1-4, with unresolved D. The CDR3 consists of 12 residues. Trimming removed 6 bases at V and 7 bases at J, with 9 bases between. Per the germline V gene, CDR1 is MNHEY and CDR2 is SVGEGT. Here the CDR3 DNA reads TGTGCCAGCAGCGATCCAGGTGAAAAACTGTTTTTT. This translates into CASSDPGEKLFF.

The rearrangement links TRBV5-3 to TRBJ1-2; D ambiguous. TRBV5-3 falls under the ORF class, with uncertain function. V was clipped by 4 bases and J by 0 bases, with 22 bases between them. CDR3 size: 18 residues. The CDR3 is CARSLVTLTRRANYGYTF. The CDR3, as DNA: TGTGCCAGAAGCCTAGTCACCCTTACTCGGCGGGCTAACTATGGCTACACCTTC.

The chain carries TRBV6-5 and TRBJ2-7, with 9 bases that match TRBD2. Germline CDR1 is MNHEY and CDR2 is SVGAGI. There are 15 residues in the CDR3. Unmatched junction bases numbered 7, after V lost 5 bases and J lost 2 bases. As DNA, the CDR3 is TGTGCCAGCAGTCCCCGGACTAGCGAAGCCTACGAGCAGTACTTC. The encoded protein is CASSPRTSEAYEQYF.

The gene calls are TRBV6-1 and TRBJ1-4; 9 bases agree with TRBD1. The CDR3 is 15 amino acids. J was trimmed by 6 bases and V by 2 bases; bases with no gene match: 4. CDR1 and CDR2 (germline): MNHNS, SASEGT. The CDR3 is CASSEMGTGHEKLFF. The CDR3 DNA is TGTGCCAGCAGTGAAATGGGGACAGGGCATGAAAAACTGTTTTTT.

This chain connects TRBV5-1 to TRBJ2-1; possibly TRBD1 for D (7 bases). This CDR3 contains 16 residues. The ends were cut back, 0 bases at V and 9 bases at J, with 19 bases in the middle. Germline values: CDR1 SGHRS, CDR2 YFSETQ. This CDR3 reads CASSLALGGGYGEQFF. In DNA form, the CDR3 reads TGCGCCAGCAGCTTGGCACTAGGAGGGGGCTACGGTGAGCAGTTCTTC.

The chain recombines TRBV3-1 (or the pseudogene TRBV3-2) with TRBJ2-3, with TRBD2 matching over 7 bases. The junction had 7 bases not matched to a gene; V was cut back by 1 base and J by 3 bases. Germline V CDR1 and CDR2: LGHDT, YNNKEL (reference sequence). This CDR3 comprises 16 residues. In DNA, the CDR3 is TGTGCCAGCAGCCAAGCGGGTAGCGGGTTTACAGATACGCAGTATTTT. The encoded protein is CASSQAGSGFTDTQYF.